What follows are 22 T cell receptor beta chains derived from one specimen sequenced in a study of shared clonotypes between healthy human individuals. The data were produced by immunoSEQ multiplex PCR, yet TCRdb's version contains in-frame clones alone and is incomplete. The profile shows fewer than 850,000 clones, 90% to 98% of them singletons. CD45RO-negative, CCR7-positively selected cells formed the naive CD8 fraction, excluding terminally differentiated effector memory CD45RA+ cells. Sequencing was performed on naive CD8+ T cells sorted from blood. These receptors all stem from a man aged 25 to 40 in good health.

This chain joins TRBV7-9 and TRBJ2-3; a possible D gene is TRBD1 (6 bases). Looked up from germline, CDR1 is SEHNR and CDR2 is FQNEAQ (reference sequence). Trimming pared 6 bases from V and 4 bases from J, leaving 20 bases between. The CDR3 consists of 16 residues. CDR3 DNA: TGTGCCAGCAGACAAACTCACAGGGATGTGTCAGATACGCAGTATTTT. Its protein product is CASRQTHRDVSDTQYF.

V and J are TRBV19 and TRBJ1-4; 8 bases match TRBD1. This CDR3 has 16 amino acids. J lost 7 bases, V lost 3 bases, and 10 bases had no gene match. Germline V gene lookup returns CDR1 LNHDA and CDR2 SQIVND (reference sequence). The CDR3: CASSIWPGQGREKLFF. The CDR3 DNA is TGTGCCAGTAGTATTTGGCCAGGACAGGGACGTGAAAAACTGTTTTTT.

The chain joins TRBV4-1 to TRBJ2-5; TRBD2 agrees at 9 bases. The CDR3 is made up of 18 amino acids. Germline V gene sequence: CDR1 MGHRA, CDR2 YSYEKL. The J segment lost 3 bases and the V segment lost 1 base, leaving 12 bases of the junction unmatched. The CDR3 loop reads CASSQVEWVASGEETQYF. For the CDR3, the DNA is TGCGCCAGCAGCCAAGTAGAATGGGTGGCTAGCGGGGAAGAGACCCAGTACTTC.

This chain uses TRBV18 with TRBJ2-5; TRBD1 aligns across 7 bases. The CDR3 has 13 residues. V trimming: 6 bases; J trimming: 2 bases; junction bases outside the gene matches: 3. CDR1 is KGHSH and CDR2 is LQKENI in the germline V gene. As DNA, the CDR3 is TGTGCCAGCTCTGTGGGACAGCAAGAGACCCAGTACTTC. Its translation is CASSVGQQETQYF.

V and J are TRBV9 and TRBJ2-7; the D gene is possibly TRBD1 (6 bases). CDR3 length: 14 amino acids. Trimming pared 4 bases from V and 5 bases from J, leaving 16 bases between. Per the germline V gene, CDR1 is SGDLS and CDR2 is YYNGEE. DNA for the CDR3: TGTGCCAGCAGCCCCTTTGAGGGGGTTAACGAGCAGTACTTC. As protein: CASSPFEGVNEQYF.

V is TRBV19 and J is TRBJ2-5; tentatively, D is TRBD1 (6 bases). Germline V CDR1 and CDR2: LNHDA, SQIVND (reference sequence). The CDR3 is 22 residues long. V was cut by 5 bases and J by 1 base, with 35 bases left in between. CDR3 amino acids: CASSPWTDQRRILLNVQETQYF. CDR3 DNA sequence: TGTGCCAGTAGTCCTTGGACAGACCAAAGACGAATCCTGCTGAACGTCCAAGAGACCCAGTACTTC.

The chain couples TRBV11-3 to TRBJ2-2; TRBD1 matches 7 bases. The CDR3 runs to 19 residues. The J segment lost 2 bases and the V segment lost 7 bases, leaving 19 bases of the junction unmatched. Germline loops: CDR1 SGHNT, CDR2 YENEEA. The CDR3 loop is CASILHRDSKPKNTGELFF. The CDR3 region has the DNA TGTGCCAGCATCCTACACCGGGACAGCAAGCCAAAAAACACCGGGGAGCTGTTTTTT.

This rearrangement joins TRBV6-1 to TRBJ1-5; D is undetermined. Trimming shortened V by 5 bases and J by 6 bases, and 8 bases separated the two germline ends. Germline V gene sequence: CDR1 MNHNS, CDR2 SASEGT. CDR3 size: 12 residues. CDR3 loop: CASSHTGQPQHF. CDR3 nucleotide sequence: TGTGCCAGCAGTCACACGGGTCAGCCCCAGCATTTT.

The chain uses TRBV30 and TRBJ2-7; TRBD1 matches at 8 bases. V gave up 4 bases and J gave up 0 bases; unmatched junction bases: 5. The CDR3 is 14 amino acids. CDR1 is GTSNPN and CDR2 is SVGIG in the germline V gene (reference sequence). CDR3 residues: CAWKGQESSYEQYF. The CDR3 DNA is TGTGCCTGGAAGGGACAGGAAAGCTCCTACGAGCAGTACTTC.

The genes are TRBV5-5 and TRBJ2-1; 9 positions agree with TRBD2. CDR3 length: 14 amino acids. With V trimmed by 7 bases and J by 7 bases, 9 bases remained unmatched. CDR1 is SGHKS, CDR2 YYEKEE, per germline (reference sequence). The CDR3 loop is CASYRAGGGNEQFF. For the CDR3, the DNA is TGTGCCAGCTATCGAGCGGGAGGAGGAAATGAGCAGTTCTTC.

This clone was recorded once. The chain combines TRBV6-5 with TRBJ2-5, with TRBD1 matching over 12 bases. The CDR3 totals 15 residues. Germline loops: CDR1 MNHEY, CDR2 SVGAGI. Trimming took 4 bases from V and 5 from J; bases not matched to a gene: 5. The CDR3: CASSSPGQGAETQYF. DNA of the CDR3: TGTGCCAGCAGTTCACCGGGACAGGGGGCGGAGACCCAGTACTTC.

CDR3 loop: CASRTGTSYEQYF. The CDR3 bases are TGTGCCAGCAGGACGGGGACAAGCTACGAGCAGTACTTC. V is TRBV2 and J is TRBJ2-7; D perhaps matches TRBD1 (6 bases). The CDR3 contains 13 residues. The ends were cut back, 6 bases at V and 3 bases at J, with 12 bases in the middle. Germline V gene data show CDR1 as SNHLY and CDR2 as FYNNEI.

J is TRBJ2-1 and V is TRBV10-3; D not resolved. Germline CDR1 and CDR2: ENHRY and SYGVKD. Trimming took off 0 bases at V and 5 bases at J, with 11 bases between the two ends. The CDR3 runs to 15 residues. As DNA, the CDR3 is TGTGCCATCAGTGAGTCTGAGGCCCTAGACAATGAGCAGTTCTTC. Translated: CAISESEALDNEQFF.

CDR3 protein: CASREVAGESYEQYF. The CDR3 DNA follows: TGTGCCAGCAGGGAGGTAGCGGGAGAGTCCTACGAGCAGTACTTC. The chain uses TRBV7-2 and TRBJ2-7; TRBD2 agrees at 9 bases. Germline CDR1 SGHTA, CDR2 FQGNSA. V dropped 6 bases and J dropped 1; count of bases not matched to a gene: 7. CDR3 length: 15 residues. Filled out from reference TRBV7-2 and TRBJ2-7, the complete variable domain reads GAGVSQSPSNKVTEKGKDVELRCDPISGHTALYWYRQSLGQGLEFLIYFQGNSAPDKSGLPSDRFSAERTGGSVSTLTIQRTQQEDSAVYLCASREVAGESYEQYFGPGTRLTVT.

The chain joins TRBV13 to TRBJ1-1; unclear D gene. Germline V gives CDR1 PRHDT, CDR2 FYEKMQ (reference sequence). The CDR3 length is 14 residues. The germline V and J ends were trimmed by 1 base and 5 bases, with 11 bases remaining between them. CDR3 amino acids: CASSLVGRGTEAFF. The DNA for the CDR3 is TGTGCCAGCAGCTTAGTAGGGCGAGGGACTGAAGCTTTCTTT.

The chain links TRBV27 to TRBJ1-2, with a weak D call TRBD1 (5 bases). V lost 6 bases to trimming and J lost 3 bases, with 17 bases between them. The CDR3 has 15 residues. Germline V gene sequence: CDR1 MNHEY, CDR2 SMNVEV (reference sequence). CDR3 DNA sequence: TGTGCCAGCAGCGCCCTCGGATGGGACTACTATGGCTACACCTTC. This encodes CASSALGWDYYGYTF.

In this sample, this clone turned up once. V usage is TRBV28 and J usage is TRBJ2-1; possibly TRBD2 for D (5 bases). Germline V gene sequence: CDR1 MDHEN, CDR2 SYDVKM. This CDR3 comprises 14 residues. V was cut by 6 bases and J by 0 bases, with 9 bases left in between. DNA for the CDR3: TGTGCCAGCAGAATAGCGAGCTCCTACAATGAGCAGTTCTTC. This encodes CASRIASSYNEQFF.

The rearrangement uses TRBV4-3 and TRBJ1-1, with TRBD1 as a possible D gene (5 bases). The V and J ends lost 0 bases and 5 bases respectively, with 13 bases between them. CDR3 length: 15 residues. Germline assignment: CDR1 LGHNA and CDR2 YSLEER. DNA of the CDR3: TGCGCCAGCAGCCAAGATAGGAGGGGTAGGACTGAAGCTTTCTTT. This encodes CASSQDRRGRTEAFF.

J is TRBJ1-2 and V is TRBV19, with D possibly TRBD1 on 6 matching bases. Trimming left V 6 bases short and J 0 bases short, with 23 bases between. The CDR3 spans 18 residues. From germline, CDR1 is LNHDA and CDR2 SQIVND (reference sequence). The CDR3 loop reads CASSPFGQGNPANYGYTF. Here the CDR3 DNA reads TGTGCCAGTAGCCCCTTCGGTCAGGGGAACCCCGCTAACTATGGCTACACCTTC.

The V and J genes are TRBV7-9 and TRBJ2-1, with 7 bases fitting TRBD2. The CDR3 is 15 amino acids. Germline-derived CDR1 and CDR2 are SEHNR and FQNEAQ (reference sequence). Trimming took 2 bases from V and 3 from J; bases not matched to a gene: 4. The CDR3, as DNA: TGTGCCAGCAGCTTATTAGCGGGCATCTACAATGAGCAGTTCTTC. This encodes CASSLLAGIYNEQFF.

The rearrangement joins TRBV7-9 to TRBJ2-2; tentatively, D is TRBD1 or TRBD2 (5 bases each). This CDR3 is 17 amino acids long. The germline gives CDR1 SEHNR, CDR2 FQNEAQ (reference sequence). Trimming took 1 base from V and 2 from J, leaving 14 bases between them. CDR3 coding DNA: TGTGCCAGCAGCTTAGTCCCGGGACGGACTAACACCGGGGAGCTGTTTTTT. It codes for CASSLVPGRTNTGELFF.

The J gene is TRBJ2-7, the V gene TRBV18; D not certain. Germline assignment: CDR1 KGHSH and CDR2 LQKENI. The CDR3 consists of 13 residues. Trimming left V 2 bases short and J 4 bases short, with 9 bases between. Here the CDR3 reads CASSPRSAYEQYF. Written as DNA, the CDR3 is TGTGCCAGCTCACCAAGGTCCGCATACGAGCAGTACTTC. Combining the CDR3 with reference TRBV18 and TRBJ2-7 gives the whole variable domain NAGVMQNPRHLVRRRGQEARLRCSPMKGHSHVYWYRQLPEEGLKFMVYLQKENIIDESGMPKERFSAEFPKEGPSILRIQQVVRGDSAAYFCASSPRSAYEQYFGPGTRLTVT.